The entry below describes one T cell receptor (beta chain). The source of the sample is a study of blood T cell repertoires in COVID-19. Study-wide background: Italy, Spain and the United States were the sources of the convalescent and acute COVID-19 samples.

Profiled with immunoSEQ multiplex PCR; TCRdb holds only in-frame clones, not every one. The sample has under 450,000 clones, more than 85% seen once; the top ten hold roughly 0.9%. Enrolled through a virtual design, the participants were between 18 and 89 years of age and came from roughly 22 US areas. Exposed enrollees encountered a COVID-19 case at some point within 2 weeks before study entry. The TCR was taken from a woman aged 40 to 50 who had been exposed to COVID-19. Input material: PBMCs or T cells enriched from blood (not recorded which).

The CDR3 DNA reads as TGTGCCAGTACCCTCGGGACGGGAGGGGGCACTGAAGCTTTCTTT. This codes for CASTLGTGGGTEAFF. The chain combines TRBV19 with TRBJ1-1, with D possibly being TRBD1 (6 bases). The V end lost 7 bases, the J end lost 4 bases, and 19 bases lay between the germline ends. CDR3 length: 15 residues. Germline V gene sequence: CDR1 LNHDA, CDR2 SQIVND (reference sequence).